Below are 5 T cell receptor beta chains sequenced from a single sample in a study of response to subunit inactivated influenza vaccine. TCRdb re-derived calls from the RT-PCR reads in MiXCR, one entry per CDR3 protein. The sample includes around 850,000 distinct CDR3 sequences, about 18% of them seen just once. The sample in question was PBMCs from blood, obtained 4 to 6 days after vaccination. The receptor source for this set is a man aged 50-60 years who received an inactivated influenza vaccine.

The chain employs TRBV20-1 and TRBJ1-5; 11 bases line up with TRBD1. The CDR3 contains 14 residues. With 5 bases clipped from V and 6 bases from J, the junction kept 6 bases outside the gene matches. Germline loops: CDR1 DFQATT, CDR2 SNEGSKA (reference sequence). CDR3 region: CSALLGQGAQPQHF. The CDR3 nucleotides are TGCAGTGCTCTTCTCGGACAGGGGGCTCAGCCCCAGCATTTT.

This clonotype showed up just a few times. The genes are TRBV4-2 and TRBJ2-1; no firm D call. This CDR3 has 14 amino acids. V was cut by 4 bases and J by 5 bases, with 12 bases left in between. Germline CDR1 reads LGHNA; CDR2 reads YNFKEQ. The CDR3 DNA reads TGTGCCAGCAGCCCTGGTAGTCGAAACAATGAGCAGTTCTTC. Translation gives CASSPGSRNNEQFF.

This clonotype occurred many times. This chain uses TRBV12-3 or TRBV12-4 with TRBJ2-3, with D perhaps matching TRBD2 (6 bases). This CDR3 contains 14 residues. The germline V and J ends were trimmed by 8 bases and 10 bases, with 22 bases remaining between them. The CDR3 DNA sequence: TGTGCCAGCCGCGGAGGGCAGGGAGACACGGCGCAGTATTTT. Translation: CASRGGQGDTAQYF.

This clonotype was observed many times. The chain joins TRBV29-1 to TRBJ2-3; D unclear. Trimming took off 6 bases at V and 0 bases at J, with 13 bases between the two ends. The germline CDR1 and CDR2 sequences are SQVTM and ANQGSEA. The CDR3 contains 14 residues. Here the CDR3 reads CSVVLFTSTDTQYF. CDR3 bases: TGCAGCGTCGTCCTTTTTACTAGCACAGATACGCAGTATTTT.

The chain couples TRBV11-2 to TRBJ2-1; 15 nucleotides match TRBD2. Germline values: CDR1 SGHAT, CDR2 FQNNGV. The CDR3 length is 21 residues. V shed 5 bases and J 5 bases; nucleotides not matched to a gene: 19. CDR3 sequence (DNA): TGTGCCAGCAGCCCGAGAGGACTAGCGGGGGGGCTCGACGCCAACAACAATGAGCAGTTCTTC. It is translated as CASSPRGLAGGLDANNNEQFF.